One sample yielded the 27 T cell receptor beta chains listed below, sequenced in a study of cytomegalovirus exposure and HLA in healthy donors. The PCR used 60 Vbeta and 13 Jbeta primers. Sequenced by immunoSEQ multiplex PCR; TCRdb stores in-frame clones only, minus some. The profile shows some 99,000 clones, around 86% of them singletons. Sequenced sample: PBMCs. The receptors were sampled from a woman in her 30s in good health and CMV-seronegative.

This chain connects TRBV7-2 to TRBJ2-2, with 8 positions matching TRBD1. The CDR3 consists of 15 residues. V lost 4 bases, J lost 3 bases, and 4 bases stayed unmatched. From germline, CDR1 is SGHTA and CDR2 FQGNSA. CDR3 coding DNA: TGTGCCAGCAGCTCCGGGACAGGCTACACCGGGGAGCTGTTTTTT. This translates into CASSSGTGYTGELFF.

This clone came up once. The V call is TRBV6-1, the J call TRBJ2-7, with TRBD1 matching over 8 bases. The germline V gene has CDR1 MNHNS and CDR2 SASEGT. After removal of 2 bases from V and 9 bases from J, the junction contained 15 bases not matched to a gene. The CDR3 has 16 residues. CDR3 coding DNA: TGTGCCAGCAGTGAATCTTGGGGGCAGGGGGCTAGCGTGCAGTACTTC. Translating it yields CASSESWGQGASVQYF.

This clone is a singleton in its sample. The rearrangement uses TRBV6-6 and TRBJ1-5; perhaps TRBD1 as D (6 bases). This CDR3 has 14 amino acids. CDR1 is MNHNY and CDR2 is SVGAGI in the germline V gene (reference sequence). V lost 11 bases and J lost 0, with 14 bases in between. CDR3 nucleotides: TGTGCCGGTTCAGGGGTATCTAGCAATCAGCCCCAGCATTTT. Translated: CAGSGVSSNQPQHF.

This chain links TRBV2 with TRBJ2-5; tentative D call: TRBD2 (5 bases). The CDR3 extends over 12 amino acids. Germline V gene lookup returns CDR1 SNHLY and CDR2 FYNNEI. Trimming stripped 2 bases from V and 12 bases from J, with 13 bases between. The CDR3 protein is CASSESPGWEYF. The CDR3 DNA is TGTGCCAGCAGTGAATCACCGGGATGGGAGTACTTC. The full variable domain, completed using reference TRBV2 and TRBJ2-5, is EPEVTQTPSHQVTQMGQEVILRCVPISNHLYFYWYRQILGQKVEFLVSFYNNEISEKSEIFDDQFSVERPDGSNFTLKIRSTKLEDSAMYFCASSESPGWEYFGPGTRLLVL.

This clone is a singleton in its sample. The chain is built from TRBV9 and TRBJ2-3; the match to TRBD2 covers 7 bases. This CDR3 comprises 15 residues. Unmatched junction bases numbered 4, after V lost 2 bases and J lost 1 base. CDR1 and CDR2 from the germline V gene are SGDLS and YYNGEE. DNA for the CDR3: TGTGCCAGCAGCGTCTCTAGCGGAGGCACAGATACGCAGTATTTT. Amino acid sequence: CASSVSSGGTDTQYF. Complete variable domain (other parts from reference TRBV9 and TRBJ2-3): DSGVTQTPKHLITATGQRVTLRCSPRSGDLSVYWYQQSLDQGLQFLIQYYNGEERAKGNILERFSAQQFPDLHSELNLSSLELGDSALYFCASSVSSGGTDTQYFGPGTRLTVL.

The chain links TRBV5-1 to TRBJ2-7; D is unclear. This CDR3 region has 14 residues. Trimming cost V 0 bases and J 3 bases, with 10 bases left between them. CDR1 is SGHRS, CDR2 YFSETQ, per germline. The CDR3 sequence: CASSLEGGNYEQYF. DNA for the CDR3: TGCGCCAGCAGCTTGGAAGGCGGTAACTACGAGCAGTACTTC.

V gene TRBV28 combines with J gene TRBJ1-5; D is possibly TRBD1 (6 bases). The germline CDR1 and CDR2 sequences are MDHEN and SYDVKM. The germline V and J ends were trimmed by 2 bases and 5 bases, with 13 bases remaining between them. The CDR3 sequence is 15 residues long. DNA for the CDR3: TGTGCCAGCAGTTTAAGGGGGGGAAGGGATCAGCCCCAGCATTTT. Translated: CASSLRGGRDQPQHF.

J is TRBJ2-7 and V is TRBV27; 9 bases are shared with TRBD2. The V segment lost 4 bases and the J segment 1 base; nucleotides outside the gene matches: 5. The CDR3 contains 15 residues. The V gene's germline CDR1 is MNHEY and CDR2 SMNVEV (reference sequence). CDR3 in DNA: TGTGCCAGCAGTTCCGGGCTAGCGGGGTCCTACGAGCAGTACTTC. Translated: CASSSGLAGSYEQYF.

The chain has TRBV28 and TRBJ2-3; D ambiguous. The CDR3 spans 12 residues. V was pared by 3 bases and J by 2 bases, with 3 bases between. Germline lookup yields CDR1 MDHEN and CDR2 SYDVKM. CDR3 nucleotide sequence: TGTGCCAGCAGTTTTATCACAGATACGCAGTATTTT. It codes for CASSFITDTQYF.

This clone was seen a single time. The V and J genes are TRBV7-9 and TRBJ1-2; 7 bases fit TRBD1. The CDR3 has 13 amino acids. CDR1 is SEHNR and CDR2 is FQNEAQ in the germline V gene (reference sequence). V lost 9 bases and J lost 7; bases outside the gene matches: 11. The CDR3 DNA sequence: TGTGCCAGAGACAGGGCTGCGGAATGTGGCTACACCTTC. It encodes CARDRAAECGYTF. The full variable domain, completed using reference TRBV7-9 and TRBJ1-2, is DTGVSQNPRHKITKRGQNVTFRCDPISEHNRLYWYRQTLGQGPEFLTYFQNEAQLEKSRLLSDRFSAERPKGSFSTLEIQRTEQGDSAMYLCARDRAAECGYTFGSGTRLTVV.

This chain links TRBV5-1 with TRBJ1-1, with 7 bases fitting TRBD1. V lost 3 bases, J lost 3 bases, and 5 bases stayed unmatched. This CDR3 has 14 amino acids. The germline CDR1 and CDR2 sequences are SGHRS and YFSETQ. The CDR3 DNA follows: TGCGCCAGCAGCTCTGGACAGGTGGACACTGAAGCTTTCTTT. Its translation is CASSSGQVDTEAFF.

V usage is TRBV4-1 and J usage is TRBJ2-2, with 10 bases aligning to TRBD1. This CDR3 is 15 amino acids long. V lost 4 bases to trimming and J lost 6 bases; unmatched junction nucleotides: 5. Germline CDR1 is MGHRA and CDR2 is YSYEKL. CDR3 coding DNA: TGCGCCAGCAGCCTTGGGACAGGGGTGGCCGGGGAGCTGTTTTTT. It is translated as CASSLGTGVAGELFF.

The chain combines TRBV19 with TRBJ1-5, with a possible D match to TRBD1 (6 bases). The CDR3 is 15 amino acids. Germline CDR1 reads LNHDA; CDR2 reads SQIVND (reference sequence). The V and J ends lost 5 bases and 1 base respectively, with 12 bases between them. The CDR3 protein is CASSLDRTSNQPQHF. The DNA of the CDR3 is TGTGCCAGTAGTCTCGACAGGACGAGCAATCAGCCCCAGCATTTT.

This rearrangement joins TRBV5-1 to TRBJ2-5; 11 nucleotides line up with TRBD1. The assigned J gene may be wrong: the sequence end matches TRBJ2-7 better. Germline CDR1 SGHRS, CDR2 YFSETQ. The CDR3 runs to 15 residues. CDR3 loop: CASSPGQGAFYEQYF. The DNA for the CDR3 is TGCGCCAGCAGCCCAGGACAGGGGGCATTCTACGAGCAGTACTTC.

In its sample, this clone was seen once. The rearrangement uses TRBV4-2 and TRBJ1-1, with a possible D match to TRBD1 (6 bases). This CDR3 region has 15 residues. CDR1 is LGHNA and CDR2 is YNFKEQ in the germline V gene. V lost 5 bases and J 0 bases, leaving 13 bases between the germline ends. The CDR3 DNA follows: TGTGCCAGCAGCTTTTACACAGGGCTGAACACTGAAGCTTTCTTT. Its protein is CASSFYTGLNTEAFF.

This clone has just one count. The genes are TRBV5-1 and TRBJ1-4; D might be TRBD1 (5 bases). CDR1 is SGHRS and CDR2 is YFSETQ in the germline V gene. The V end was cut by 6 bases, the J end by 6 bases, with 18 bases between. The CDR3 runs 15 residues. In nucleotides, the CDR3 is TGCGCCAGCAAGCCATGGAGGGGAGAGGATGAAAAACTGTTTTTT. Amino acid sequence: CASKPWRGEDEKLFF. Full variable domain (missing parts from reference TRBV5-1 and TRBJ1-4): KAGVTQTPRYLIKTRGQQVTLSCSPISGHRSVSWYQQTPGQGLQFLFEYFSETQRNKGNFPGRFSGRQFSNSRSEMNVSTLELGDSALYLCASKPWRGEDEKLFFGSGTQLSVL.

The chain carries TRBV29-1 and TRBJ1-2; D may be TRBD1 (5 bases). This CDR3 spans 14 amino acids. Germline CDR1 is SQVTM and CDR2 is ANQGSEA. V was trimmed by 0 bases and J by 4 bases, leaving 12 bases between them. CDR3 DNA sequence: TGCAGCGTTGAAGAAGGGGTGTCTCGCTATGGCTACACCTTC. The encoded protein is CSVEEGVSRYGYTF.

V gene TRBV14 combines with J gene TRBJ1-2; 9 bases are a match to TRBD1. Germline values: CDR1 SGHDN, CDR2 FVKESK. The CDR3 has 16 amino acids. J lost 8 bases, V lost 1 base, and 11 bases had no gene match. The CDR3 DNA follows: TGTGCCAGCAGCCAAGCCCGAGGGGACAGGGCGGAAGGCTACACCTTC. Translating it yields CASSQARGDRAEGYTF.

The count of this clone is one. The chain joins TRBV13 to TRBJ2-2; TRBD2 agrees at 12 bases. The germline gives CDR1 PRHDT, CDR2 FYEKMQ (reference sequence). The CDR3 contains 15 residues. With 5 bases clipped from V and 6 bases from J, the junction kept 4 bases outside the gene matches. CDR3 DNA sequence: TGTGCCAGCAGCACGACTAGCGGGAGTCCCGGGGAGCTGTTTTTT. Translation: CASSTTSGSPGELFF.

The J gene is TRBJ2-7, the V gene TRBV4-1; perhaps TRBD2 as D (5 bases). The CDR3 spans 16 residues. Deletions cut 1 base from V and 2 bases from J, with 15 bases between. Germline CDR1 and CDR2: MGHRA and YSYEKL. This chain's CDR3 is CASSQGSGLEAYEQYF. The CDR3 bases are TGCGCCAGCAGCCAAGGGTCTGGACTCGAAGCCTACGAGCAGTACTTC.

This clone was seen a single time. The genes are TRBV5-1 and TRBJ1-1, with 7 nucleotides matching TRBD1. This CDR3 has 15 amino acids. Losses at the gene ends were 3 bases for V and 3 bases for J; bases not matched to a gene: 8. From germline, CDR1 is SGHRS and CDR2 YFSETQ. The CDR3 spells CASSSDRVGYTEAFF. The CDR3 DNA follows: TGCGCCAGCAGCTCTGACAGGGTAGGATACACTGAAGCTTTCTTT.

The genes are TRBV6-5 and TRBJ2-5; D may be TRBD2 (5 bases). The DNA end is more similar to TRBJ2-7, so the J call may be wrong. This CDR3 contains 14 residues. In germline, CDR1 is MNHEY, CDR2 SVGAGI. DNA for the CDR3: TGTGCCAGCAGTTACCTAGGAGGTCACTACGAGCAGTACTTC. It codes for CASSYLGGHYEQYF.

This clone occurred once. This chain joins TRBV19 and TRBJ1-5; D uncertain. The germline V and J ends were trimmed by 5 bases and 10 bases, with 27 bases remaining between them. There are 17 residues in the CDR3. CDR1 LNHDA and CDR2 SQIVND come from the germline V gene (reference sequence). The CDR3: CASSSYSSPTITGPQHF. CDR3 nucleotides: TGTGCCAGTAGTTCCTACAGTTCCCCCACAATCACCGGCCCCCAGCATTTT.

CDR3: CASNTSGRRALGETQYF. CDR3 nucleotides: TGTGCCAGCAACACTAGCGGGAGGAGGGCCTTGGGTGAGACCCAGTACTTC. V usage is TRBV9 and J usage is TRBJ2-5, with 12 bases fitting TRBD2. The CDR3 spans 17 residues. Germline trimming cut 6 bases from V and 5 bases from J; bases unmatched to any gene: 14. Germline V gene data show CDR1 as SGDLS and CDR2 as YYNGEE. The full variable domain, its missing parts supplied by reference TRBV9 and TRBJ2-5, is DSGVTQTPKHLITATGQRVTLRCSPRSGDLSVYWYQQSLDQGLQFLIQYYNGEERAKGNILERFSAQQFPDLHSELNLSSLELGDSALYFCASNTSGRRALGETQYFGPGTRLLVL.

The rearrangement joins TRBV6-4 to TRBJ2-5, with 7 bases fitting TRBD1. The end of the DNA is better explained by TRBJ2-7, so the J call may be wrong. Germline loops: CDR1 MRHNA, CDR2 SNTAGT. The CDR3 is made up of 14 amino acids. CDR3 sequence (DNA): TGTGCCAGCAGAGAGGACAGGTATCCCCACGAGCAGTACTTC. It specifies CASREDRYPHEQYF.

CDR3 sequence: CSVEGGRLNTGELFF. CDR3 nucleotides: TGCAGCGTTGAAGGGGGCAGGTTGAACACCGGGGAGCTGTTTTTT. The chain combines TRBV29-1 with TRBJ2-2, with D possibly being TRBD1 (5 bases). The CDR3 contains 15 residues. The germline V gene encodes CDR1 SQVTM and CDR2 ANQGSEA. Trimming removed 1 base at V and 1 base at J, with 10 bases between.

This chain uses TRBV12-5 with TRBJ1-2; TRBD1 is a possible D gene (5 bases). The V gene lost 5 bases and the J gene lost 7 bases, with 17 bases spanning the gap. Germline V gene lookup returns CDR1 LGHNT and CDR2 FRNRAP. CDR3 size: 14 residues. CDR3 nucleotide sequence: TGTGCTAGTGGTCTGGGGCTAGGATTCGGTGGCTACACCTTC. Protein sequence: CASGLGLGFGGYTF.